This is a list of T cell receptor beta chains from one sample in a study of cytomegalovirus exposure and HLA in healthy donors. The protocol was immunoSEQ multiplex PCR, while the TCRdb copy is restricted to in-frame clones and leaves out a portion. The sample lists tens of thousands of clones; roughly nine tenths were seen once. Material for sequencing was PBMCs. The receptors derive from a woman in her 30s in good health and CMV-seronegative. CDR3s include the opening cysteine and the closing phenylalanine or tryptophan. D genes are given only for firm matches. Not every row has a clone size; where given, it reads once, few, many or a size class.

TRBJ2-1	TRBD2	TRBV13	NA	CASSQRRTSGTSYNEQFF	TGTGCCAGCAGCCAACGAAGGACTAGCGGGACTTCCTACAATGAGCAGTTCTTC
TRBJ2-7	TRBD2	TRBV2	NA	CASSVGLAGAYEQYF	TGTGCCAGCAGTGTAGGGCTAGCGGGGGCCTACGAGCAGTACTTC
TRBJ2-7	TRBD1	TRBV28	NA	CASSLDRDEQYF	TGTGCCAGCAGTTTAGACAGGGACGAGCAGTACTTC
TRBJ2-3	TRBD2	TRBV28	NA	CASSLGGAGADTQYF	TGTGCCAGCAGTTTAGGTGGTGCGGGAGCAGATACGCAGTATTTT
TRBJ2-3	TRBD2	TRBV4-1	NA	CASSQDFSGRPTDTQYF	TGCGCCAGCAGCCAAGATTTCAGCGGGAGACCCACAGATACGCAGTATTTT
TRBJ2-7	NA	TRBV28	few	CASSRTYEQYF	TGTGCCAGCAGTCGTACCTACGAGCAGTACTTC
TRBJ2-3	TRBD2	TRBV27	NA	CASSSLGTSVTRTQYF	TGTGCCAGCAGTAGCCTGGGGACTAGCGTTACGCGTACGCAGTATTTT
TRBJ1-2	NA	TRBV10-3	few	CAISSPGWSYGYTF	TGTGCCATCAGTTCGCCGGGATGGTCCTATGGCTACACCTTC
TRBJ2-3	NA	TRBV5-5	NA	CASSLSGSTDTQYF	TGTGCCAGCAGCCTTAGCGGTAGCACAGATACGCAGTATTTT
TRBJ1-5	NA	TRBV27	once	CASSPVGGGNQPQHF	TGTGCCAGCAGCCCAGTTGGAGGAGGCAATCAGCCCCAGCATTTT
TRBJ2-1	TRBD2	TRBV27	NA	CASSSWTSGRDYNEQFF	TGTGCCAGCAGTTCCTGGACTAGCGGGAGGGACTACAATGAGCAGTTCTTC
TRBJ2-7	TRBD2	TRBV4-1	NA	CASSQEGSGRDEQYF	TGCGCCAGCAGCCAAGAAGGTAGCGGGAGGGACGAGCAGTACTTC
TRBJ2-7	NA	TRBV21-1	NA	CASPPRRGGISSYEQYF	TGTGCCAGCCCCCCGCGGCGTGGCGGGATATCCTCCTACGAGCAGTACTTC
TRBJ2-1	TRBD2	TRBV5-1	once	CASSLVQGGKLQGDEQFF	TGCGCCAGCAGCTTGGTTCAGGGAGGGAAACTCCAGGGCGATGAGCAGTTCTTC
TRBJ2-7	NA	TRBV25-1	once	CASSEFVATYEQYF	TGTGCCAGCAGTGAATTTGTCGCGACCTACGAGCAGTACTTC
TRBJ1-4	NA	TRBV15	NA	CATSRETGVGSEKLFF	TGTGCCACCAGCAGAGAAACAGGTGTCGGGAGTGAAAAACTGTTTTTT
TRBJ2-4	TRBD1	TRBV5-8	NA	CASSLVGQGQNIQYF	TGTGCCAGCAGCTTGGTAGGACAGGGTCAAAACATTCAGTACTTC
TRBJ2-1	TRBD2	TRBV27	NA	CASSLGRAGEQFF	TGTGCCAGCAGTTTAGGGAGGGCCGGTGAGCAGTTCTTC
TRBJ2-5	NA	TRBV5-1	NA	CASGSTGTGAETQYF	TGCGCCAGCGGCTCGACAGGGACGGGAGCAGAGACCCAGTACTTC
TRBJ2-7	NA	TRBV6-5	NA	CASSYSRQVGSYEQYF	TGTGCCAGCAGTTACTCGCGACAGGTGGGGTCCTACGAGCAGTACTTC
TRBJ2-1	TRBD2	TRBV4-1	NA	CASRLGEGRSYNEQFF	TGCGCCAGCAGACTTGGGGAGGGTAGATCTTACAATGAGCAGTTCTTC
TRBJ1-2	NA	TRBV10-3	NA	CAISDPDGGRWIGGYTF	TGTGCCATCAGTGACCCTGACGGGGGGCGCTGGATCGGTGGCTACACCTTC
TRBJ1-2	TRBD1	TRBV28	NA	CASRDPPGQGRIGYTF	TGTGCCAGCAGAGATCCGCCGGGACAGGGGAGAATCGGCTACACCTTC
TRBJ2-2	NA	TRBV2	NA	CASSRTGGAGELFF	TGTGCCAGCAGTCGAACAGGGGGGGCCGGGGAGCTGTTTTTT
TRBJ2-1	TRBD2	TRBV27	NA	CASSVVGREGRGEQFF	TGTGCCAGCAGTGTTGTGGGACGGGAGGGCCGTGGTGAGCAGTTCTTC
TRBJ2-3	TRBD2	TRBV9	NA	CASTTGGGDTQYF	TGTGCCAGCACCACGGGGGGGGGAGATACGCAGTATTTT
TRBJ2-1	TRBD1	TRBV6-6	NA	CASSSRDSLYNEQFF	TGTGCCAGCAGTTCCCGGGACAGCCTCTACAATGAGCAGTTCTTC
TRBJ2-1	TRBD2	TRBV10-3	NA	CAISESSGTYEQFF	TGTGCCATCAGTGAGTCTAGCGGGACTTATGAGCAGTTCTTC
TRBJ2-5	NA	TRBV7-2	NA	CASSPRDFPGKTQYF	TGTGCCAGCAGCCCCCGGGACTTTCCCGGGAAGACCCAGTACTTC
TRBJ2-6	TRBD1	TRBV9	NA	CASSALADRGQHTSGANVLTF	TGTGCCAGCAGCGCCCTCGCGGACAGGGGGCAACACACGTCTGGGGCCAACGTCCTGACTTTC
TRBJ1-1	NA	TRBV28	NA	CASSLEAEAFF	TGTGCCAGCAGTCTGGAGGCTGAAGCTTTCTTT
TRBJ2-1	TRBD2	TRBV9	NA	CASSVAAGGYNEQFF	TGTGCCAGCAGCGTAGCAGCGGGAGGATACAATGAGCAGTTCTTC
TRBJ1-1	TRBD1	TRBV28	NA	CASSLGGQGREAFF	TGTGCCAGCAGTTTAGGTGGACAGGGAAGGGAAGCTTTCTTT
TRBJ2-3	NA	TRBV7-8	NA	CASSPPPGGTQYF	TGTGCCAGCAGCCCACCCCCCGGAGGTACGCAGTATTTT
TRBJ1-2	NA	TRBV28	NA	CASSLQRYGYTF	TGTGCCAGCAGTTTACAGCGCTATGGCTACACCTTC
TRBJ2-7	TRBD2	TRBV6-5	NA	CASSPSGGNYEQYF	TGTGCCAGCAGTCCGAGCGGGGGAAACTACGAGCAGTACTTC
TRBJ2-2	NA	TRBV9	NA	CASSVALPPNTGELFF	TGTGCCAGCAGCGTAGCTCTTCCCCCGAACACCGGGGAGCTGTTTTTT
TRBJ2-7	NA	TRBV5-6	NA	CASSLTGQLAYEQYF	TGTGCCAGCAGCTTAACAGGACAGCTCGCCTACGAGCAGTACTTC
TRBJ2-2	NA	TRBV5-1	NA	CASSPGVGANTGELFF	TGCGCCAGCAGCCCGGGGGTGGGGGCGAACACCGGGGAGCTGTTTTTT
TRBJ2-3	NA	TRBV9	NA	CASSVSWAEGGQNTQYF	TGTGCCAGCAGCGTATCCTGGGCGGAGGGGGGGCAGAATACGCAGTATTTT
TRBJ2-5	TRBD1	TRBV9	NA	CASSVMTGSQETQYF	TGTGCCAGCAGCGTTATGACAGGGAGCCAAGAGACCCAGTACTTC
TRBJ1-1	NA	TRBV5-1	NA	CASSLVSGSEAFF	TGCGCCAGCAGCTTGGTTTCAGGCTCTGAAGCTTTCTTT
TRBJ1-1	NA	TRBV11-2	NA	CASSSTGLNTEAFF	TGTGCCAGCAGCTCGACAGGATTGAACACTGAAGCTTTCTTT
TRBJ2-1	NA	TRBV7-3	once	CASSKSGERYNEQFF	TGTGCCAGCAGCAAATCGGGGGAACGGTACAATGAGCAGTTCTTC
TRBJ2-1	TRBD2	TRBV4-1	NA	CASSQASGRGSDEQFF	TGCGCCAGCAGCCAAGCTAGCGGGAGGGGATCCGATGAGCAGTTCTTC
TRBJ2-7	NA	TRBV2	NA	CASSEALGGSPYEQYF	TGTGCCAGCAGTGAAGCGCTGGGGGGTAGCCCTTACGAGCAGTACTTC
TRBJ2-7	NA	TRBV7-9	NA	CASSLNIPITRGNEQYF	TGTGCCAGCAGCTTAAATATACCAATAACCCGAGGGAACGAGCAGTACTTC
TRBJ1-1	NA	TRBV15	NA	CATSRATDSEAFF	TGTGCCACCAGCAGAGCCACGGACTCTGAAGCTTTCTTT
TRBJ1-1	TRBD1	TRBV18	NA	CASSPPQLQGHEAFF	TGTGCCAGCTCACCACCGCAGTTACAGGGGCATGAAGCTTTCTTT
TRBJ2-7	NA	TRBV5-6	NA	CASSGLQGSRRPYEQYF	TGTGCCAGCAGCGGACTACAGGGGTCAAGAAGACCCTACGAGCAGTACTTC
TRBJ2-3	TRBD2	TRBV28	NA	CASSPEAGLISDTQYF	TGTGCCAGCAGTCCAGAAGCGGGATTAATTTCAGATACGCAGTATTTT
TRBJ1-4	TRBD1	TRBV6-5	few	CASRDPGQGGKLFF	TGTGCCAGCAGGGACCCGGGACAGGGTGGAAAACTGTTTTTT
TRBJ1-1	TRBD1	TRBV9	NA	CASSFSGETGETFF	TGTGCCAGCAGCTTTTCAGGGGAGACAGGGGAAACTTTCTTT